This T cell receptor beta chain is drawn from a study of control samples from healthy donors and cancer patients. Repertoires were generated with immunoSEQ multiplex PCR, while TCRdb's copy carries only in-frame clones and drops some. The repertoire holds around 95,000 clones, with 70% to 90% as singletons. This clone occurred once. The TCR sequence derives from a man aged 25-45 years in good health. The sequenced sample was blood.

The DNA for the CDR3 is TGCGCCAGCAGGACAGGGGGAGGCACTGAAGCTTTCTTT. Amino acids: CASRTGGGTEAFF. This chain joins TRBV5-1 and TRBJ1-1; 9 bases line up with TRBD1. The length of the CDR3 is 13 residues. CDR1 SGHRS and CDR2 YFSETQ come from the germline V gene. Unmatched junction bases numbered 3, after V lost 5 bases and J lost 4 bases.